One and the same sample provided the 32 T cell receptor beta chains below, sequenced in a study of blood T cell repertoires in COVID-19 (dated by TCRdb to the early 2020s). The method behind the library was the immunoSEQ multiplex PCR assay. The table was pulled from immuneACCESS by TCRdb, which kept in-frame rearrangements only. Such tables lose some clones; where checked, under half of the loss comes from unresolved V genes, and the rest has no known cause. The table for this sample lists 220,000 or so clones; 89% of them were counted only once. The ten largest clones represent more than 5.5% of the sample. Sequencing was done on a sample of peripheral blood. Source of these receptors: a man aged 55 to 70 who had recovered from COVID-19.

This clone showed up just a few times. The genes are TRBV28 and TRBJ1-1; D ambiguous. In germline, CDR1 is MDHEN, CDR2 SYDVKM. Trimming cost V 6 bases and J 11 bases, with 16 bases left between them. The CDR3 totals 12 residues. The CDR3 nucleotides are TGTGCCAGCAGGTCTGCCCTATTCGGGGCTTTCTTT. It translates to CASRSALFGAFF.

The J gene is TRBJ2-7, the V gene TRBV5-6; TRBD1 matches at 8 bases. Germline CDR1 reads SGHDT; CDR2 reads YYEEEE. J lost 6 bases, V lost 4 bases, and 9 bases had no gene match. The CDR3 spans 14 residues. Here the CDR3 DNA reads TGTGCCAGCAGCCAACTCAGGGGGCAAGGCGAGCAGTACTTC. Translation gives CASSQLRGQGEQYF. The full variable domain, with the rest looked up from reference TRBV5-6 and TRBJ2-7, is DAGVTQSPTHLIKTRGQQVTLRCSPKSGHDTVSWYQQALGQGPQFIFQYYEEEERQRGNFPDRFSGHQFPNYSSELNVNALLLGDSALYLCASSQLRGQGEQYFGPGTRLTVT.

The chain combines TRBV6-6 with TRBJ2-7; 9 bases are a match to TRBD1. This CDR3 has 17 amino acids. Trimming took 6 bases from V and 3 from J; bases not matched to a gene: 15. Germline CDR1 is MNHNY and CDR2 is SVGAGI (reference sequence). The CDR3 bases are TGTGCCAGCAGCCGATACGGAGAGGGACAGGGATTCTACGAGCAGTACTTC. It is translated as CASSRYGEGQGFYEQYF.

This rearrangement joins TRBV19 to TRBJ1-5; possibly TRBD1 for D (6 bases). V was pared by 4 bases and J by 0 bases, with 19 bases between. This CDR3 is 18 amino acids long. The germline V gene encodes CDR1 LNHDA and CDR2 SQIVND (reference sequence). CDR3 in amino acids: CASSTSGSRGYSNQPQHF. CDR3 bases: TGTGCCAGTAGTACATCAGGTAGTAGGGGGTATAGCAATCAGCCCCAGCATTTT.

The chain recombines TRBV18 with TRBJ1-5; D is unresolved. The CDR3 contains 15 residues. Germline V gene data show CDR1 as KGHSH and CDR2 as LQKENI. V lost 0 bases and J lost 0, with 6 bases in between. The chain's CDR3 is CASSPPGDSNQPQHF. DNA for the CDR3: TGTGCCAGCTCACCACCCGGGGATAGCAATCAGCCCCAGCATTTT.

The V and J genes are TRBV9 and TRBJ2-3; 9 bases match TRBD1. The CDR3 sequence is 15 residues long. CDR1 and CDR2 (germline): SGDLS, YYNGEE. J lost 3 bases, V lost 4 bases, and 6 bases had no gene match. CDR3: CASSFRTGETDTQYF. The CDR3 DNA is TGTGCCAGCAGCTTCCGGACAGGGGAGACAGATACGCAGTATTTT.

The V and J genes are TRBV28 and TRBJ2-1; 7 positions match TRBD2. CDR1 and CDR2 (germline): MDHEN, SYDVKM. This CDR3 contains 16 residues. V was clipped by 1 base and J by 3 bases; unmatched bases: 6. CDR3 in amino acids: CASSLFPGGDYNEQFF. The CDR3 DNA follows: TGTGCCAGCAGTTTATTTCCGGGAGGAGACTACAATGAGCAGTTCTTC. The full variable domain, completed using reference TRBV28 and TRBJ2-1, is DVKVTQSSRYLVKRTGEKVFLECVQDMDHENMFWYRQDPGLGLRLIYFSYDVKMKEKGDIPEGYSVSREKKERFSLILESASTNQTSMYLCASSLFPGGDYNEQFFGPGTRLTVL.

The genes are TRBV7-9 and TRBJ2-5; D is uncertain. Looked up from germline, CDR1 is SEHNR and CDR2 is FQNEAQ (reference sequence). The V end lost 3 bases, the J end lost 5 bases, and 10 bases lay between the germline ends. CDR3 length equals 13 residues. The CDR3: CASSFTMMETQYF. Here the CDR3 DNA reads TGTGCCAGCAGCTTTACTATGATGGAGACCCAGTACTTC.

For the CDR3, the DNA is TGTGCCAGCAGTTTAGCCGGGGGGAACACTGAAGCTTTCTTT. It specifies CASSLAGGNTEAFF. J is TRBJ1-1 and V is TRBV28; a weak D match, TRBD1 (5 bases). The length of the CDR3 is 14 residues. The germline V and J ends were trimmed by 2 bases and 1 base, with 8 bases remaining between them. Germline CDR1 and CDR2: MDHEN and SYDVKM.

The genes are TRBV2 and TRBJ2-7; the match to TRBD1 covers 12 bases. Germline CDR1 is SNHLY and CDR2 is FYNNEI. The J segment lost 5 bases and the V segment lost 9 bases, leaving 5 bases of the junction unmatched. The CDR3 covers 13 residues. The DNA of the CDR3 is TGTGCCAGAGGGGGACAGGGGGCCCACGAGCAGTACTTC. Protein product: CARGGQGAHEQYF.

The CDR3 protein is CASSPLGGNEQFF. The CDR3 DNA reads as TGTGCCAGCTCACCACTCGGGGGGAATGAGCAGTTCTTC. V gene TRBV18 combines with J gene TRBJ2-1, with 7 nucleotides matching TRBD2. The V and J ends lost 1 base and 7 bases, in that order; junction bases with no gene match: 1. Germline-derived CDR1 and CDR2 are KGHSH and LQKENI. CDR3 length equals 13 residues.

The gene calls are TRBV9 and TRBJ2-2; tentative D call: TRBD1 (5 bases). Germline values: CDR1 SGDLS, CDR2 YYNGEE. V was trimmed by 4 bases and J by 3 bases, leaving 16 bases between them. This CDR3 is built from 16 residues. The CDR3 DNA reads as TGTGCCAGCAGCTTAGGGGCAGGGCTTGACACCGGGGAGCTGTTTTTT. Translating it yields CASSLGAGLDTGELFF.

The rearrangement joins TRBV6-5 to TRBJ1-3; 12 nucleotides match TRBD1. The germline V gene has CDR1 MNHEY and CDR2 SVGAGI. This CDR3 has 16 amino acids. After removal of 4 bases from V and 2 bases from J, the junction contained 3 bases not matched to a gene. The CDR3 bases are TGTGCCAGCAGTTCGGGACAGGGGGCGACTGGAAACACCATATATTTT. This gives the protein CASSSGQGATGNTIYF.

This chain uses TRBV5-6 with TRBJ1-2, with D tentatively TRBD1 (6 bases). The CDR3 runs to 13 residues. Per germline, CDR1 SGHDT and CDR2 YYEEEE. With 2 bases removed from V and 2 bases from J, the gap between germline ends came to 7 bases. The CDR3 DNA sequence: TGTGCCAGCAGCTTAGGACAGAACTATGGCTACACCTTC. Translating it yields CASSLGQNYGYTF.

This clone was picked up one time. The gene calls are TRBV7-9 and TRBJ2-7; D unclear. This CDR3 spans 12 amino acids. Trimming shortened V by 1 base and J by 3 bases, and 4 bases separated the two germline ends. Germline-derived CDR1 and CDR2 are SEHNR and FQNEAQ (reference sequence). The CDR3 is CASSLGSYEQYF. The DNA for the CDR3 is TGTGCCAGCAGCTTAGGCAGCTACGAGCAGTACTTC.

About this clone: Other nucleotide sequences from this sample produce the same CDR3. The CDR3: CASSPGQGSYEQYF. CDR3 DNA: TGTGCCAGCTCGCCGGGACAGGGGTCCTACGAGCAGTACTTC. The V call is TRBV18, the J call TRBJ2-7; 10 positions match TRBD1. The ends lost 6 bases at V and 1 base at J; junction bases unmatched: 3. The germline V gene has CDR1 KGHSH and CDR2 LQKENI. The CDR3 covers 14 residues.

On this clone itself: The same CDR3 is also encoded by other DNA sequences in this sample. The chain employs TRBV7-3 and TRBJ2-2; the D gene is possibly TRBD2 (6 bases). The CDR3 totals 14 residues. Germline V CDR1 and CDR2: SGHTA, FQGTGA. V lost 3 bases to trimming and J lost 4 bases, with 9 bases between them. CDR3 residues: CASSLSGSTGELFF. CDR3 nucleotide sequence: TGTGCCAGCAGCTTGTCCGGGAGCACCGGGGAGCTGTTTTTT.

This chain uses TRBV18 with TRBJ1-6; 12 positions match TRBD1. CDR1 and CDR2 from the germline V gene are KGHSH and LQKENI. CDR3 size: 15 residues. V dropped 3 bases and J dropped 10; count of bases not matched to a gene: 4. DNA for the CDR3: TGTGCCAGCTCACCTGGGACAGGGGGCGAATCACCCCTCCACTTT. Translating gives CASSPGTGGESPLHF.

This clone came up once. V usage is TRBV7-9 and J usage is TRBJ1-5, with D perhaps TRBD1 (5 bases). This CDR3 spans 15 amino acids. Germline V gene sequence: CDR1 SEHNR, CDR2 FQNEAQ (reference sequence). Trimming pared 3 bases from V and 2 bases from J, leaving 11 bases between. The CDR3 loop is CASSFGATGNQPQHF. The CDR3 coding sequence is TGTGCCAGCAGCTTTGGGGCCACGGGCAATCAGCCCCAGCATTTT.

This chain links TRBV25-1 with TRBJ2-2, with 9 nucleotides matching TRBD2. Germline CDR1 reads MGHDK; CDR2 reads SYGVNS. V lost 2 bases to trimming and J lost 3 bases; unmatched junction nucleotides: 7. CDR3 length: 17 residues. The CDR3 protein is CASSEGGLAGYTGELFF. CDR3 coding DNA: TGTGCCAGCAGTGAAGGAGGGCTAGCGGGATACACCGGGGAGCTGTTTTTT.

The genes are TRBV6-6 and TRBJ1-3; no reliable D call. Germline CDR1 reads MNHNY; CDR2 reads SVGAGI (reference sequence). The CDR3 sequence is 15 residues long. V lost 6 bases to trimming and J lost 2 bases, with 14 bases between them. CDR3 DNA sequence: TGTGCCAGCAGAGCCAGACGGGTCGCTGGAAACACCATATATTTT. Its protein is CASRARRVAGNTIYF.

This chain joins TRBV9 and TRBJ2-7; D remains ambiguous. This CDR3 has 14 residues. The germline V gene has CDR1 SGDLS and CDR2 YYNGEE. V lost 0 bases and J 5 bases, leaving 12 bases between the germline ends. Here the CDR3 DNA reads TGTGCCAGCAGCGTAGGGATTGGAGCTAACGAGCAGTACTTC. This encodes CASSVGIGANEQYF.

The chain employs TRBV6-5 and TRBJ1-2; D call uncertain. CDR3 length equals 14 residues. Germline CDR1 reads MNHEY; CDR2 reads SVGAGI. Trimming removed 0 bases at V and 7 bases at J, with 12 bases between. CDR3 bases: TGTGCCAGCAGTTACTCAGTACGGGTCGGTGGCTACACCTTC. Amino acids: CASSYSVRVGGYTF.

The chain uses TRBV5-1 and TRBJ2-1, with 7 nucleotides matching TRBD1. From germline, CDR1 is SGHRS and CDR2 YFSETQ. V lost 0 bases, J lost 6 bases, and 9 bases stayed unmatched. The CDR3 contains 16 residues. Written as DNA, the CDR3 is TGCGCCAGCAGCTTGGGGCGGACCACAGGGGCCAATGAGCAGTTCTTC. This gives the protein CASSLGRTTGANEQFF.

The chain uses TRBV11-2 and TRBJ1-1; 10 bases are shared with TRBD1. Looked up from germline, CDR1 is SGHAT and CDR2 is FQNNGV. The CDR3 totals 18 residues. Trimming cost V 1 base and J 0 bases; bases outside gene matches: 8. DNA for the CDR3: TGTGCCAGCAGCTTAGGGAAAGACAGGGGGCGTTTGAACACTGAAGCTTTCTTT. Translated: CASSLGKDRGRLNTEAFF.

The chain combines TRBV12-5 with TRBJ2-1, with D perhaps TRBD2 (5 bases). The CDR3 has 12 residues. Trimming removed 6 bases at V and 8 bases at J, with 11 bases between. From germline, CDR1 is LGHNT and CDR2 FRNRAP. This CDR3 is CASGPGEYEQFF. In nucleotides, the CDR3 is TGTGCTAGTGGCCCCGGGGAGTATGAGCAGTTCTTC.

This chain connects TRBV11-2 to TRBJ2-7; 10 positions agree with TRBD2. The trim removed 5 bases at V and 7 bases at J, leaving 14 bases unmatched. The CDR3 is made up of 16 amino acids. CDR1 SGHAT and CDR2 FQNNGV come from the germline V gene. The CDR3 nucleotides read TGTGCCAGCAGCCCCATTGAGGGGAGCGGGAGGGGTGAGCAGTACTTC. This codes for CASSPIEGSGRGEQYF.

The V and J genes are TRBV19 and TRBJ2-7; tentatively, D is TRBD2 (5 bases). The CDR3 is 16 residues long. V shed 3 bases and J shed 6 bases, with 21 bases lying between them. Germline V gene data show CDR1 as LNHDA and CDR2 as SQIVND (reference sequence). The CDR3 reads CASSMLRGRGFGEQYF. As DNA, the CDR3 is TGTGCCAGTAGTATGTTGAGAGGACGGGGTTTTGGCGAGCAGTACTTC. Combining the CDR3 with reference TRBV19 and TRBJ2-7 gives the whole variable domain DGGITQSPKYLFRKEGQNVTLSCEQNLNHDAMYWYRQDPGQGLRLIYYSQIVNDFQKGDIAEGYSVSREKKESFPLTVTSAQKNPTAFYLCASSMLRGRGFGEQYFGPGTRLTVT.

The chain employs TRBV4-3 and TRBJ2-7; 7 bases agree with TRBD1. With V trimmed by 4 bases and J by 3 bases, 9 bases remained unmatched. The CDR3 consists of 15 residues. Germline CDR1 LGHNA, CDR2 YSLEER. The CDR3 DNA reads as TGCGCCAGCAGCCGGGGTACGGGACAGAACTACGAGCAGTACTTC. Encoded protein: CASSRGTGQNYEQYF.

The chain is built from TRBV7-8 and TRBJ2-5, with TRBD2 matching 9 bases. Germline V gene data show CDR1 as SGHVS and CDR2 as FQNEAQ. The CDR3 loop spans 17 amino acids. With V trimmed by 4 bases and J by 5 bases, 14 bases remained unmatched. In nucleotides, the CDR3 is TGTGCCAGCAGCTCCGCGCTAGGGGGACTAGCCCGGGAGACCCAGTACTTC. It is translated as CASSSALGGLARETQYF.

The V and J genes are TRBV11-3 and TRBJ2-1, with 7 bases fitting TRBD2. Germline CDR1 is SGHNT and CDR2 is YENEEA. V lost 2 bases, J lost 4 bases, and 5 bases stayed unmatched. This CDR3 comprises 15 residues. CDR3 region: CASSLNQRGYNEQFF. The CDR3 DNA reads TGTGCCAGCAGCTTAAACCAGCGGGGATACAATGAGCAGTTCTTC.

The CDR3 spells CAIRTGTGGLLGEQFF. CDR3 sequence (DNA): TGTGCCATCAGAACCGGGACAGGGGGCCTCCTAGGTGAGCAGTTCTTC. The chain is built from TRBV10-3 and TRBJ2-1; 12 bases match TRBD1. J lost 9 bases, V lost 6 bases, and 12 bases had no gene match. Germline loops: CDR1 ENHRY, CDR2 SYGVKD. The CDR3 extends over 16 amino acids.